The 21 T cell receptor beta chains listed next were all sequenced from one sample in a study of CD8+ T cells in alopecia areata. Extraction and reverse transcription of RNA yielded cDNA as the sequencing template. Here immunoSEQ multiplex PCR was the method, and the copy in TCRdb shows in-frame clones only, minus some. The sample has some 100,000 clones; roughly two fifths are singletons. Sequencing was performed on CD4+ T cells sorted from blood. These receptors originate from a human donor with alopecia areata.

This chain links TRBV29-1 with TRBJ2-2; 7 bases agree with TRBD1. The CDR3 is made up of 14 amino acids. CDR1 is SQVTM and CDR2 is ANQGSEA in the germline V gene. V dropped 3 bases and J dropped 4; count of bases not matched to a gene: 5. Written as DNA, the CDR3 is TGCAGCGTTGACCCGGGACAGCTCACCGGGGAGCTGTTTTTT. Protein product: CSVDPGQLTGELFF.

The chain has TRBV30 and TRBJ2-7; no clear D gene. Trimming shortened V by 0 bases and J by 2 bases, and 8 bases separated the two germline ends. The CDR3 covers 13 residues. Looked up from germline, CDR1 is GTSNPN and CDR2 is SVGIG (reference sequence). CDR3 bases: TGTGCCTGGAGTGTAAATCGAGCCTACGAGCAGTACTTC. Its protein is CAWSVNRAYEQYF. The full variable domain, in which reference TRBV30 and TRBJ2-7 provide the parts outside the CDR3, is SQTIHQWPATLVQPVGSPLSLECTVEGTSNPNLYWYRQAAGRGLQLLFYSVGIGQISSEVPQNLSASRPQDRQFILSSKKLLLSDSGFYLCAWSVNRAYEQYFGPGTRLTVT.

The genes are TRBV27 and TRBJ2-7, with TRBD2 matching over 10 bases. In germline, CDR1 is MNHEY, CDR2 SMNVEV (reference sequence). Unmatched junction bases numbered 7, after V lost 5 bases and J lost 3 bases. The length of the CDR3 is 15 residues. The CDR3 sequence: CASSARLAGRYEQYF. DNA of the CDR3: TGTGCCAGCAGTGCCCGACTAGCGGGTCGCTACGAGCAGTACTTC.

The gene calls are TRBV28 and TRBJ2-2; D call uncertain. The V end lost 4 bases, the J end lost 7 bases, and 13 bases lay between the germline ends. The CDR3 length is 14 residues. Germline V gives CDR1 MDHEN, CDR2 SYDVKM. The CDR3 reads CASSSTTRNGELFF. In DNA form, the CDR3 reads TGTGCCAGCAGTTCCACGACCAGGAACGGGGAGCTGTTTTTT.

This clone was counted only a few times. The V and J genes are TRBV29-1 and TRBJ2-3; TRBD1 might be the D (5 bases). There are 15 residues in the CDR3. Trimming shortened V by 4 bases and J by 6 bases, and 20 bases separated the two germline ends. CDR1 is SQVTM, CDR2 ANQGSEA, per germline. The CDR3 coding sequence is TGCAGCGTTGGGCTGTTGGCAGGGCTCGCGGATACGCAGTATTTT. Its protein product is CSVGLLAGLADTQYF.

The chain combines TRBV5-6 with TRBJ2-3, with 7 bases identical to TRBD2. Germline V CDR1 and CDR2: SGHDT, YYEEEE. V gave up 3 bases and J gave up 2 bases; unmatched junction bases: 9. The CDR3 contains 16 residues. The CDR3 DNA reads TGTGCCAGCAGCTATGGACTAGGACGGCTCACAGATACGCAGTATTTT. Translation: CASSYGLGRLTDTQYF.

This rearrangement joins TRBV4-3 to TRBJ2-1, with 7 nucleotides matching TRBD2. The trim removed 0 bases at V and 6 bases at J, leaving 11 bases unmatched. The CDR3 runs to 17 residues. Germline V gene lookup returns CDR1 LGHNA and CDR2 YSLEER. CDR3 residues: CASSQEAAGAGPNEQFF. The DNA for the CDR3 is TGCGCCAGCAGCCAAGAGGCGGCGGGAGCAGGTCCCAATGAGCAGTTCTTC.

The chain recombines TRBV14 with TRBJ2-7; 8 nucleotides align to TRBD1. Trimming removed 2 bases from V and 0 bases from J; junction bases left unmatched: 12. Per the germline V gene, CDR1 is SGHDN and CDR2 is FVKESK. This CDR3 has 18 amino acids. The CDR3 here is CASSQLKGRTGSSYEQYF. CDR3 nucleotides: TGTGCCAGCAGCCAACTCAAGGGAAGGACAGGGAGCTCCTACGAGCAGTACTTC.

The CDR3 sequence is CASSPRTGELYTF. The CDR3, as DNA: TGTGCCAGCAGCCCTAGGACAGGGGAGCTCTACACCTTC. The chain links TRBV7-2 to TRBJ1-2; 9 bases are shared with TRBD1. The CDR3 is 13 amino acids. Germline V lookup: CDR1 SGHTA, CDR2 FQGNSA. V dropped 5 bases and J dropped 10; count of bases not matched to a gene: 8.

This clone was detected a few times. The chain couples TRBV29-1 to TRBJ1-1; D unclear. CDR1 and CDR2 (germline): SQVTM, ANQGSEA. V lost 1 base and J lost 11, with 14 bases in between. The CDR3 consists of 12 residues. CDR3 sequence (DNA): TGCAGCGTTGAAGGGGCGTCAGACGTGGCTTTCTTT. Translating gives CSVEGASDVAFF. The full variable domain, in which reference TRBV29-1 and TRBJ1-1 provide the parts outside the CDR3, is SAVISQKPSRDICQRGTSLTIQCQVDSQVTMMFWYRQQPGQSLTLIATANQGSEATYESGFVIDKFPISRPNLTFSTLTVSNMSPEDSSIYLCSVEGASDVAFFGQGTRLTVV.

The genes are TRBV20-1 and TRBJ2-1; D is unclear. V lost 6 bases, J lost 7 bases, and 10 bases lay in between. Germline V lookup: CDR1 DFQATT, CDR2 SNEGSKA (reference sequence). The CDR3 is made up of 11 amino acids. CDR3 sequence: CSAAQSNEQFF. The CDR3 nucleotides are TGCAGTGCAGCCCAGTCGAATGAGCAGTTCTTC.

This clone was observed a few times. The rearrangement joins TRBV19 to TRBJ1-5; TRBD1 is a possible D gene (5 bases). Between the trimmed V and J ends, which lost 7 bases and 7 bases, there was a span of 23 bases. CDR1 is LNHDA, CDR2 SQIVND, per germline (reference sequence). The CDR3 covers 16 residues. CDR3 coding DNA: TGTGCCAGTACCGGACGGGGAGGGGCGCTGGGGCAGCCCCAGCATTTT. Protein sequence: CASTGRGGALGQPQHF.

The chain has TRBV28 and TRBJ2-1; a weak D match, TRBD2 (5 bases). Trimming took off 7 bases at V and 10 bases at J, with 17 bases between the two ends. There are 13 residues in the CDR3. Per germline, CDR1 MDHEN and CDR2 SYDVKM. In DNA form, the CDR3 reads TGTGCCAGCAACATGGTCGGGCGAGGGGAGCAGTTCTTC. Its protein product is CASNMVGRGEQFF.

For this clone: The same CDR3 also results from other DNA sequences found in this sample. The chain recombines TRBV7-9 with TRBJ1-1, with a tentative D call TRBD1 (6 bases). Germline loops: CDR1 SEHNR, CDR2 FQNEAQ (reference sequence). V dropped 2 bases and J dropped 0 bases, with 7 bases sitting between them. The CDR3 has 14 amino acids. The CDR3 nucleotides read TGTGCCAGCAGCTTAAGGGGGATGAACACTGAAGCTTTCTTT. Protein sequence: CASSLRGMNTEAFF.

CDR3 nucleotides: TGTGCCTGGAGTCCTCAGCGGACAGCGCTAATCTTAAGTGGCTACACCTTC. Amino acid sequence: CAWSPQRTALILSGYTF. The chain couples TRBV30 to TRBJ1-2; a weak D match, TRBD1 (6 bases). The V gene lost 2 bases and the J gene lost 7 bases, with 26 bases spanning the gap. The CDR3 runs 17 residues. Germline assignment: CDR1 GTSNPN and CDR2 SVGIG (reference sequence). The variable domain in full, with the rest retrieved from reference TRBV30 and TRBJ1-2, is SQTIHQWPATLVQPVGSPLSLECTVEGTSNPNLYWYRQAAGRGLQLLFYSVGIGQISSEVPQNLSASRPQDRQFILSSKKLLLSDSGFYLCAWSPQRTALILSGYTFGSGTRLTVV.

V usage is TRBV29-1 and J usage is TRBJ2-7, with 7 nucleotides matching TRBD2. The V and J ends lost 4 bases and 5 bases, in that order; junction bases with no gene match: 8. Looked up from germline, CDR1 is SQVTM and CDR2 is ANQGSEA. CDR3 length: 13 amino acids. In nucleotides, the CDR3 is TGCAGCGTTGGGGGAGGGTTAGCCCACGAGCAGTACTTC. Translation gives CSVGGGLAHEQYF.

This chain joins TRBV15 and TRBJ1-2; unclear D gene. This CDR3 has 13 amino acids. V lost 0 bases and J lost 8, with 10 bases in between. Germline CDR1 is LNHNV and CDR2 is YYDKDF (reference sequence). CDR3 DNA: TGTGCCACCAGCAGAGACGGACGGAAGGGCTACACCTTC. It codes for CATSRDGRKGYTF.

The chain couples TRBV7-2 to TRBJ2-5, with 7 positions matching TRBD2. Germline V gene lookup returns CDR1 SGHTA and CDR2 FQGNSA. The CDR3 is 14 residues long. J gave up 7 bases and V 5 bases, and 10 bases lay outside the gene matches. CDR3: CASSNRGDSGTQYF. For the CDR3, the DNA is TGTGCCAGCAGCAACCGGGGGGATTCAGGGACCCAGTACTTC.

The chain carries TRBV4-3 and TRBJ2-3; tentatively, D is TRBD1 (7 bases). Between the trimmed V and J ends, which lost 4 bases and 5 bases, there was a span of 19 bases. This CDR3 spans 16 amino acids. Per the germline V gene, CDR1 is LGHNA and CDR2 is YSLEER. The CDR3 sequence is CASSPQGGGAGDTQYF. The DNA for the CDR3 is TGCGCCAGCAGCCCTCAAGGGGGCGGGGCGGGAGATACGCAGTATTTT.

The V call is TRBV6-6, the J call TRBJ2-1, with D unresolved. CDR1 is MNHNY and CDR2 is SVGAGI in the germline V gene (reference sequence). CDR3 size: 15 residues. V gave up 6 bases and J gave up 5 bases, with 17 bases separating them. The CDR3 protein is CASSAFGPLNNEQFF. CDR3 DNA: TGTGCCAGCAGCGCCTTTGGGCCACTAAACAATGAGCAGTTCTTC.

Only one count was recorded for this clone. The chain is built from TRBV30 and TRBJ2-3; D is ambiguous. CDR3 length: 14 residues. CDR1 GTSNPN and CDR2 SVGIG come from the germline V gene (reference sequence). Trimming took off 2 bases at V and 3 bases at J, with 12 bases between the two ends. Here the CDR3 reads CAWSPAPLTDTQYF. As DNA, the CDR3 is TGTGCCTGGAGTCCCGCGCCGCTGACAGATACGCAGTATTTT.